This T cell receptor (beta chain) derives from a study of Ad26.COV2.S vaccination and SARS-CoV-2 variants. Study at large: As a participant in COV1001, the donor was in the Ad26.COV2.S trial arm.

Broader study findings: Responses of spike-specific T cells (both CD8+ and CD4+) reportedly showed substantial breadth after vaccination.

The treatment here: some 20 received Ad26.COV2.S at low or high dose, single or two shots; roughly 5 received placebo; per-sample allocation not given. Sampling was performed 63 days after the first vaccine or placebo injection. Clones were read by immunoSEQ multiplex PCR, and TCRdb kept only the in-frame ones, dropping some. Of approximately 420,000 clones listed, about 85% were seen once; the top ten hold under 4%. About this clone itself: As yet, its antigen is unknown.

Trimming at V came to 4 bases and at J to 5 bases, leaving 6 bases not matched to a gene. CDR1 is SGHRS and CDR2 is YFSETQ in the germline V gene. This CDR3 is built from 15 residues. The chain is built from TRBV5-1 and TRBJ2-1, with 10 bases fitting TRBD2. Sequences were derived from peripheral blood, sampled in a trial of Ad26.COV2.S vaccine versus placebo. This receptor was taken from a person between 18 and 60 years old who received the Ad26.COV2.S COVID-19 vaccine or a placebo. CDR3: CASSRGLAVNNEQFF. The CDR3 DNA reads as TGCGCCAGCAGCCGAGGACTAGCGGTTAACAATGAGCAGTTCTTC.